This T cell receptor (beta chain) was obtained from a study of blood T cell repertoires in COVID-19. Turning to the study itself: Samples representing acute and convalescent COVID-19 were sourced from the United States, Italy and Spain. The cDNA or gDNA used as material had been derived from T cells, B-cell-depleted T cells, or PBMCs.

The CDR3 contains 13 residues. Germline-derived CDR1 and CDR2 are SGHAT and FQDESV (reference sequence). Trimming pared 6 bases from V and 3 bases from J, leaving 12 bases between. The method was immunoSEQ multiplex PCR; TCRdb's version includes in-frame clones alone and lacks a portion of them. The sample yields over 200,000 clones, about four fifths seen once. The sample consisted of peripheral blood. The chain recombines TRBV11-1 with TRBJ2-7, with D possibly TRBD2 on 5 matching bases. The source is a middle-aged man with active or convalescent COVID-19. In DNA form, the CDR3 reads TGTGCCAGCAGAGCGGACGGAGACTACGAGCAGTACTTC. Its protein is CASRADGDYEQYF.